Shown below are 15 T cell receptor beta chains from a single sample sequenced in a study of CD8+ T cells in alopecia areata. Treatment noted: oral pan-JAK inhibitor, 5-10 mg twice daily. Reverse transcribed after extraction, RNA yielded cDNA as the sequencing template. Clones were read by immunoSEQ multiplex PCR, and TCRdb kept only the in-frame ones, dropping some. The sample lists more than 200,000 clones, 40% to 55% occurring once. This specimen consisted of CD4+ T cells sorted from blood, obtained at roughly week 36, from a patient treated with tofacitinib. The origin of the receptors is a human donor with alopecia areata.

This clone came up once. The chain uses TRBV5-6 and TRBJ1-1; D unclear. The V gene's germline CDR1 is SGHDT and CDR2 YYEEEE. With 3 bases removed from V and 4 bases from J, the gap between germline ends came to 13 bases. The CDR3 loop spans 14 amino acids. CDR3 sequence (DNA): TGTGCCAGCAGCTCGGGGAGGCTAGGCACTGAAGCTTTCTTT. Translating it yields CASSSGRLGTEAFF. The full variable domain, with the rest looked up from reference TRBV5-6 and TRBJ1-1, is DAGVTQSPTHLIKTRGQQVTLRCSPKSGHDTVSWYQQALGQGPQFIFQYYEEEERQRGNFPDRFSGHQFPNYSSELNVNALLLGDSALYLCASSSGRLGTEAFFGQGTRLTVV.

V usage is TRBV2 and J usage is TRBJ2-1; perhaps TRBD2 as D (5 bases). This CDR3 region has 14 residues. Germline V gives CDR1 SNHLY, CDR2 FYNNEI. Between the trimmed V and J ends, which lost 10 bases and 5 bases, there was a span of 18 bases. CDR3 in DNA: TGTGCCACCGAGCGGACGGGTGGGAACAATGAGCAGTTCTTC. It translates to CATERTGGNNEQFF.

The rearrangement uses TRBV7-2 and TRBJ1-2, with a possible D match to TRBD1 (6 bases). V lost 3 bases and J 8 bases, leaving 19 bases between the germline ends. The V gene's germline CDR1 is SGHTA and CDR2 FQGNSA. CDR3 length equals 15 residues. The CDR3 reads CASSFWRQATKGYTF. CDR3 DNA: TGTGCCAGCAGCTTTTGGCGACAGGCAACAAAAGGCTACACCTTC.

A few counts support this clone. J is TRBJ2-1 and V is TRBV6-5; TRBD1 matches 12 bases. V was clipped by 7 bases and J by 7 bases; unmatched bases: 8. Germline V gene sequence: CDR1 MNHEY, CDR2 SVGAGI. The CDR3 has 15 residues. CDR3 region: CASTWGGQGANEQFF. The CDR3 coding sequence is TGTGCCAGCACCTGGGGGGGACAGGGGGCGAATGAGCAGTTCTTC.

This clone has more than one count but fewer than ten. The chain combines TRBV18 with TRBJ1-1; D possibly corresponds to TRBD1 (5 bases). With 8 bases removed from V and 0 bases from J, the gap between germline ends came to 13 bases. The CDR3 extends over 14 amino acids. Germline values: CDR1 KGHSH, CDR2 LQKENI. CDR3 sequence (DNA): TGTGCCAGCCGATCCCAGGGTGTGAACACTGAAGCTTTCTTT. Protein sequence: CASRSQGVNTEAFF.

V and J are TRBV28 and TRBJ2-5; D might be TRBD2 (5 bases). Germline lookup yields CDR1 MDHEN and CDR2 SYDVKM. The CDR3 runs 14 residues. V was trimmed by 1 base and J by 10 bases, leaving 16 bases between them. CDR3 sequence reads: CASSLFTDSRIQYF. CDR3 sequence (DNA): TGTGCCAGCAGTTTATTCACGGACTCGCGGATCCAGTACTTC.

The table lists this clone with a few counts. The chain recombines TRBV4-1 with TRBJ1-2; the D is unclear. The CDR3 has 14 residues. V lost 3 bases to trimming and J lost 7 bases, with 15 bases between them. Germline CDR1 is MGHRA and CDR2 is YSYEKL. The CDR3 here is CASSQADRKSGYTF. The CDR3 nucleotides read TGCGCCAGCAGCCAGGCGGACCGAAAATCTGGCTACACCTTC.

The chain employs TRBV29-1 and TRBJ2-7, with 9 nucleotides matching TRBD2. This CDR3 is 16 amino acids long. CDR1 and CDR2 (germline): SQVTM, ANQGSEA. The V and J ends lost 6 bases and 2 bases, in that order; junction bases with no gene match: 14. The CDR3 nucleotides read TGCAGCGTCCAAGCGGGAGGAAACAGAAATACCTACGAGCAGTACTTC. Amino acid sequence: CSVQAGGNRNTYEQYF.

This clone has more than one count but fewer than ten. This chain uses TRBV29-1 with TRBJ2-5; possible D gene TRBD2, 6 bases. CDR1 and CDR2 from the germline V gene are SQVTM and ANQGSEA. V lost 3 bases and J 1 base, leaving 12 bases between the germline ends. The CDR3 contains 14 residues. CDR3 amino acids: CSVEPVGGQETQYF. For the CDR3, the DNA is TGCAGCGTTGAGCCCGTGGGGGGCCAAGAGACCCAGTACTTC.

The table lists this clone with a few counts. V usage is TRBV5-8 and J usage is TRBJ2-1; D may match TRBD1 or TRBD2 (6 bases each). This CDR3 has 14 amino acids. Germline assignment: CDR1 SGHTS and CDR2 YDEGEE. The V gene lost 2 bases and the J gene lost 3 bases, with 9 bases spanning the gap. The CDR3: CASSFGGDYNEQFF. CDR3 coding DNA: TGTGCCAGCAGCTTCGGGGGCGACTACAATGAGCAGTTCTTC.

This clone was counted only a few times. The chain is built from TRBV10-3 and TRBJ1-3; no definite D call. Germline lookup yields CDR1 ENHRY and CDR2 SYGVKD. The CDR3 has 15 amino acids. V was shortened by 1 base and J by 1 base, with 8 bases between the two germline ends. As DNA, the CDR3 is TGTGCCATCAGTGAGTTATCGGCGTCTGGAAACACCATATATTTT. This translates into CAISELSASGNTIYF.

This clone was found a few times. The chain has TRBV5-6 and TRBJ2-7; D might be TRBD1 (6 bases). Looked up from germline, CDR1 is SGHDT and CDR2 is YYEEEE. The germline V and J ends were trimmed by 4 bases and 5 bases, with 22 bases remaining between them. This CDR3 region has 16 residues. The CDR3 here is CASSGGQTRLEDEQYF. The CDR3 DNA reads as TGTGCCAGCAGCGGCGGACAGACTCGCCTGGAGGACGAGCAGTACTTC.

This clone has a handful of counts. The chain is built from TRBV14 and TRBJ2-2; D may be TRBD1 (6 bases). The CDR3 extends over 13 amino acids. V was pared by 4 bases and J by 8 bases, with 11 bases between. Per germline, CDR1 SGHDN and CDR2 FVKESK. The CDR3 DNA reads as TGTGCCAGCAGCCCACTACAGGGAGGGGAGCTGTTTTTT. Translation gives CASSPLQGGELFF.

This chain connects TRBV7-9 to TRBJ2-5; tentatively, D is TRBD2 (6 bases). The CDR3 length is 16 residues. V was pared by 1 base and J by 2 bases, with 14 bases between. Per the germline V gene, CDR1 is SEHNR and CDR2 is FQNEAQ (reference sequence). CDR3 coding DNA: TGTGCCAGCAGCTTAGGTCGGCTAGCGTATCAAGAGACCCAGTACTTC. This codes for CASSLGRLAYQETQYF.

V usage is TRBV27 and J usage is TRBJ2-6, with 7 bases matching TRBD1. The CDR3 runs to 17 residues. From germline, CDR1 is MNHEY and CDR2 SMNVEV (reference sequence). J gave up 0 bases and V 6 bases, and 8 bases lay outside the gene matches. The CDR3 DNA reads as TGTGCCAGCAGAGACAGGGTGGGGATCTCTGGGGCCAACGTCCTGACTTTC. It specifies CASRDRVGISGANVLTF.